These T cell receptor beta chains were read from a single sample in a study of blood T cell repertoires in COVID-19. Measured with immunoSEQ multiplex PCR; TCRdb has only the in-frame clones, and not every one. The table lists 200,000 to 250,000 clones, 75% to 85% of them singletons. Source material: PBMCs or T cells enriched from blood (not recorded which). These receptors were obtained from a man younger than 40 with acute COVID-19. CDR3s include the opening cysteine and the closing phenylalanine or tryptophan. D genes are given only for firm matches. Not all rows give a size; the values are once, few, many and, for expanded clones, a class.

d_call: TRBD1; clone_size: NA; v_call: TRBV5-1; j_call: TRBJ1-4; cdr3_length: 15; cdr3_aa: CASRDQQGFNEKLFF; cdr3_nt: TGCGCCAGCAGGGACCAACAGGGGTTTAATGAAAAACTGTTTTTT
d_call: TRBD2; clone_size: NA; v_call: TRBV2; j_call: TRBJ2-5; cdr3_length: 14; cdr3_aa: CASSGGGARETQYF; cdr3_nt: TGTGCCAGCAGTGGCGGGGGGGCTCGAGAGACCCAGTACTTC
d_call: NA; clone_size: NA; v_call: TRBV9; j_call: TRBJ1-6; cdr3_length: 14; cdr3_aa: CASSVASLNSPLHF; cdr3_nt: TGTGCCAGCAGCGTAGCCAGTCTTAATTCACCCCTCCACTTT
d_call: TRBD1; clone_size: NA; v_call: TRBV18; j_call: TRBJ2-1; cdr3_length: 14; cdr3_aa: CASSPGQGYNEQFF; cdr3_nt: TGTGCCAGCTCACCTGGACAGGGATACAATGAGCAGTTCTTC
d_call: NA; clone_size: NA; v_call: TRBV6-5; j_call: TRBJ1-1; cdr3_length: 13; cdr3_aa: CASILDRATEAFF; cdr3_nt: NA
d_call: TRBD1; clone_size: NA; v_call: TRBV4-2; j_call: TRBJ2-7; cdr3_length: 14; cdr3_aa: CASSPDRGSYEQYF; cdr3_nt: TGTGCCAGCAGCCCAGACAGGGGGTCCTACGAGCAGTACTTC
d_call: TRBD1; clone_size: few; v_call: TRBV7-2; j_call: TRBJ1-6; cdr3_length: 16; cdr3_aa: CASSLGRGPRNSPLHF; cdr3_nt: TGTGCCAGCAGCTTAGGCAGGGGGCCCCGGAATTCACCCCTCCACTTT
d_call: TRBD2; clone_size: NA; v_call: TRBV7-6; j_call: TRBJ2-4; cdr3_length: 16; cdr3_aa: CASSSSSGGAGNIQYF; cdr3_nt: TGTGCCAGCAGCTCCTCTAGCGGGGGGGCCGGAAACATTCAGTACTTC
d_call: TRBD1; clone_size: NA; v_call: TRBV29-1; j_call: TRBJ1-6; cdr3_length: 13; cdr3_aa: CSVKTGSTSPLHF; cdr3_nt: TGCAGCGTTAAGACAGGGAGTACCTCACCCCTCCACTTT
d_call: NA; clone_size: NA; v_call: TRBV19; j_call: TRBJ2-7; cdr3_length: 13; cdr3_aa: CASSFLQGHEQYF; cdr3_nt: TGTGCCAGTAGTTTTCTCCAGGGCCACGAGCAGTACTTC
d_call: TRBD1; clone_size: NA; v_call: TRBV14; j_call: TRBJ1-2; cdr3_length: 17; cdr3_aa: CASSQDVRQGAGYGYTF; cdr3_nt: TGTGCCAGCAGCCAAGACGTAAGACAGGGTGCGGGCTATGGCTACACCTTC
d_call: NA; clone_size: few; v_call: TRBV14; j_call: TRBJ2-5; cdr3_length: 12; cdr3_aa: CASSHDRNPQYF; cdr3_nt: TGTGCCAGCAGCCACGACAGAAACCCCCAGTACTTC
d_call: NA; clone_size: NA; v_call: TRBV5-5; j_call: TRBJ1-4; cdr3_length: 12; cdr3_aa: CASSFGIEKLFF; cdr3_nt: TGTGCCAGCAGCTTCGGGATTGAAAAACTGTTTTTT
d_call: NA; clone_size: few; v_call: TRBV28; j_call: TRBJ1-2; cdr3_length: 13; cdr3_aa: CASRPDRLYGYTF; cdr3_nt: TGTGCCAGCAGACCCGACAGGTTATATGGCTACACCTTC
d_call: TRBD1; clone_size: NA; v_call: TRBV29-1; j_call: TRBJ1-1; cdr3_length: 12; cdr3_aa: CSDGTGGTEAFF; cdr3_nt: TGCAGCGACGGGACAGGGGGAACTGAAGCTTTCTTT
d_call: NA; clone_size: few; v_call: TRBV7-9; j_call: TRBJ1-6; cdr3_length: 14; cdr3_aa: CASSLAATNSPLHF; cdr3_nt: TGTGCCAGCAGCTTAGCTGCCACAAATTCACCCCTCCACTTT
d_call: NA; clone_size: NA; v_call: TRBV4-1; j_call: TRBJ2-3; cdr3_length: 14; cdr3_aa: CASSPGAHSDTQYF; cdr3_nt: TGCGCCAGCAGCCCGGGAGCCCACTCAGATACGCAGTATTTT
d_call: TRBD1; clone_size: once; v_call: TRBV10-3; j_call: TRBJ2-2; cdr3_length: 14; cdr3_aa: CATLGTGVAGELFF; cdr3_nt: TGTGCCACCCTCGGGACAGGGGTAGCCGGGGAGCTGTTTTTT